This T cell receptor beta chain appears in the sequencing data of a study of cytomegalovirus exposure and HLA in healthy donors (dated by TCRdb to 2017 to 2019). Background on the whole study: An earlier analysis of approximately 640 of the donors reported more than 250 Gb of sequence data and some 120 million unique TCR beta sequences from about 180 million T cells. Approximately 300 gigabases of sequencing data and 70 million to 85 million unique TCR sequences were included in an early release covering about 600 HLA-typed donors. Among the approximately 420 genotyped donors, about 83% belonged to the genetic ancestry cluster associated with self-reported Caucasian donors. The aim of the study was to test whether cataloging public T cell receptors could identify signatures of past pathogen exposure. Using immunosequencing, the study profiled T cell repertoires from about 610 subjects and related those repertoires to cytomegalovirus serostatus. A separate validation cohort of roughly 120 different subjects was used in addition to the approximately 700-subject first cohort. The study combined high-throughput TCR immunosequencing, statistical association of individual TCRs with disease status, and machine learning to predict cytomegalovirus infection status. To study patterns of TCR occurrence, a later analysis re-analyzed previously published TCR beta repertoires from 700 or so donors and added high-resolution HLA genotyping. Rather than drawing on any new phenotypic data, the later analysis identified candidate immune exposures from TCR beta sequences and the way those sequences occurred across donors. An earlier analysis of several hundred of the donors used high-throughput TCR beta sequencing to judge whether each TCR beta V gene segment behaved as functional or pseudogenic. Donor age, sex, ethnicity and CMV serostatus were collected together with the repertoire data. Genome-wide SNP genotypes for about 60% of the 666 donors were used in a later genetic analysis, which treated that subset as a discovery cohort. Every repertoire in the discovery cohort had been generated on one and the same sequencing platform. HLA typing included class I and class II loci at four-digit resolution. The number of typed donors differed by locus: 629-630 for A, B, C, DRB1 and DQB1; roughly 510 for DQA1; 600 to 610 for DPA1; and some 470 for DPB1. A handful of DR-DQ haplotypes were treated as single units for association and clustering because of strong linkage in the cohort. Across 398 genotyped donors of the cohort, an average of about 220,000 unique TCR beta nucleotide sequences per donor were sequenced, and roughly 20% of those sequences were non-productive.

The CDR3 starts with the cysteine, ends with the phenylalanine, and has 12 residues. Left in the record is the CDR3 DNA by itself, 36 bases read in frame from the first base. V was cut back by 5 bases and J by 9 bases, leaving a gap of 13 bases between them. Per the germline V gene (reference sequence), LNHDA is the CDR1 and SQIVND is the CDR2. As for this clone: The antigen it recognizes is unknown. No qualities accompany the bases; no much larger clone lies one base away.

The paper as a whole reports these results and caveats: According to a later analysis, most CMV-associated TCR beta chains appeared to be HLA-restricted, and the HLA associations seemed to be driven largely by CMV exposure. The cohort was sequenced for TCR beta chains only, and without alpha or paired-chain data the features that could be detected were limited. A few of the identified cytomegalovirus-associated TCR beta chains were confirmed in vitro to be specific for cytomegalovirus antigens. Correlated functional status among segregating V segments might reflect linkage disequilibrium, but an unknown experimental factor could not be ruled out. A later analysis found that HLA-associated TCR beta chains were more clonally expanded and had lower generation probabilities than equally common non-associated chains. Because HLA typing was unavailable for some donors at each locus, only the typed subset was used in association tests. The sequencing pipeline was judged likely to have produced a cluster of highly shared sequence variants as a technical artifact. A total of around 150 TCR beta chains were listed by the study as associated with cytomegalovirus. According to a later analysis, parvovirus B19, influenza, CMV and Epstein-Barr virus appeared linked to several top co-occurrence clusters. An earlier analysis of approximately 600 of the donors showed that most TCR beta V segments appeared in productive rearrangements either about 90% or about 30% of the time, which broadly matched IMGT annotations. The only immune exposure information available for the cohort was CMV serostatus. The 87-base-pair reads could not distinguish some IMGT-functional V segments, including TRBV6-2 and TRBV6-3, so those segments were excluded. Roughly 15 rarely observed V segments, including chromosome 9 orphons, were excluded from the earlier analysis of about 500 of the donors because counts were too low. Compared with the roughly 720-donor mean, donors in an Asian-associated ancestry cluster had fewer N-insertions in productive TCRs, according to a later genetic analysis. The authors suggested that the approach could potentially be generalized to other disease states and immunological phenotypes. A later analysis found that TCR association rates varied across HLA loci, with DRB1 alleles showing the most associated TCRs and HLA-C alleles the fewest. A later genetic analysis associated a missense DCLRE1C variant with V-gene and J-gene trimming of TCR beta chains, and an independent cohort replicated the association. A further reported finding was that TCR beta sequences accurately predicted the HLA-A and HLA-B alleles for most subjects in the first cohort. Presence/absence analyses assumed roughly uniform sequencing depth across donors, an assumption that may not hold. Across donors, most TCR sequences were observed very rarely, whereas some public TCRs were present in many individuals. The classifier was reported to diagnose cytomegalovirus status with high specificity and sensitivity in both the original and validation cohorts. Specific HLA alleles were associated with roughly 16,000 TCR beta sequences at a false discovery rate of 0.05 in a later analysis. When HLA alleles, especially DR and DQ, strongly co-occurred, TCR associations were difficult to assign to individual alleles.

The cohort was made up of approximately 700 healthy bone marrow donors. At the time of sampling, all cohort members were nominally healthy, though unrecorded immune exposures were likely present. The donor was CMV seronegative and was included in the group of several hundred seronegative cohort members. Every donor gave a peripheral blood sample, and the peripheral blood mononuclear cells from that sample were used for TCR beta sequencing. Genomic DNA was extracted from the blood cell samples with the Qiagen DNeasy Blood Extraction Kit. Libraries were made using the immunoSEQ multiplex PCR assay. For the multiplex PCR, a mixture combining 60 forward primers for TCR Vbeta segments and 13 reverse primers for TCR Jbeta segments was used. The CDR3 region of rearranged TCR beta genes was amplified from genomic DNA by a multiplex PCR assay. The amplified TCR beta libraries were sequenced on the Illumina HiSeq System as 87-base-pair reads. In the source study's methods: A later analysis tallied 75 million to 85 million unique TCR beta chains across the 666 repertoires, and about 10 million of those chains were shared by two or more donors. To remove PCR and sequencing errors, raw reads were error-corrected and collapsed into unique sequences using a nearest-neighbor algorithm that merged closely related sequences. Alignment of CDR3 sequences to IMGT reference sequences was used to assign V, D and J gene segments. For a sequence to be retained, a match of at least six nucleotides to both a V gene segment and a J gene segment was required. A rearrangement counted as productive if the CDR3 had no stop codons and remained in frame with V and J, and every other rearrangement counted as non-productive. Following IMGT convention, CDR3 was defined as the stretch from the second conserved V-encoded cysteine up to the conserved J-encoded phenylalanine. The earlier analysis of more than 450 of the donors excluded sequences that lacked an unambiguous match to a single V gene segment. In an earlier analysis of some 590 of the donors, V segments were called functional above 56.7% productive rearrangements and were called segregating when the between-donor standard deviation exceeded 5%. A statistical classification framework was developed to diagnose cytomegalovirus status using the catalog of TCR beta chain sequences. In a later analysis, TCR nucleotide sequences were compared against IMGT/GENE-DB human TR gene sequences so that V and J genes could be assigned. Using the TCRdist pipeline, a later analysis assigned CDR3 sequences along with most-parsimonious VDJ recombination scenarios. In a later analysis, every TCR beta chain was defined by the combination of its CDR3 amino acid sequence and its V-gene family, and reads without a unique V-gene family were dropped. A later analysis removed several hundred highly shared, low-generation-probability nucleotide sequences to deal with suspected cross-contamination and a sequencing artifact. A later analysis calculated a clonal expansion index for each public chain from normalized within-repertoire ranks of inferred template counts. In a later analysis, generation probabilities were computed using a VDJ recombination model fitted to out-of-frame rearrangements, and the results were checked against IGoR. A later analysis scored TCR-TCR, TCR-HLA and TCR-CMV co-occurrence with hypergeometric tests, applying a repertoire-size bias correction to TCR pairs. To estimate false discovery rates, a later analysis permuted the HLA or CMV assignments 20 times. In a later analysis, co-occurring TCRs were grouped using DBSCAN, and TCRdist sequence similarity was added for clustering within HLA-allele-positive subsets. Co-occurrence clustering excluded repertoires with fewer than 30,000 or more than 120,000 public chains, plus five with anomalous nucleotide sharing. TCRdb holds this immuneACCESS table with in-frame rearrangements only. Some clones are missing; in checked studies, unresolved V genes explain under half, and the rest has no known cause. Clonal size and the V and J genes are those of that table, whereas D and trimming came from the DNA. This sample comprises under 200,000 clones, about 80% of them detected only once. Together, the top ten hold around 0.74% of the sample.

Sequenced material: PBMCs. The receptor chain draws on TRBV19 and TRBJ1-2; the D gene lacks a confident call. This receptor was taken from a woman in her forties in good health and CMV-seronegative. The sequenced DNA: TGTGCCAGTAGTGAACGAGATGGTAGCTACACCTTC. It translates as CASSERDGSYTF.